This T cell receptor beta chain is from a study of blood T cell repertoires in COVID-19. Background on the study: Sites across the United States, Italy and Spain contributed samples from acute and convalescent COVID-19. PBMCs, B-cell-depleted T cells, or T cells provided the cDNA or gDNA that made up the material.

The V gene's germline CDR1 is MDHEN and CDR2 SYDVKM. Between the trimmed V and J ends, which lost 7 bases and 0 bases, there was a span of 7 bases. The CDR3 sequence is 13 residues long. Seattle participants joined during active infection and were tracked over time. In the study's own analysis: Researchers report that nucleated cell counts were estimated from reference gene primer amplification. Here immunoSEQ multiplex PCR was the method, and the copy in TCRdb shows in-frame clones only, minus some. D and trimming come from the DNA, and the V and J calls and clone size come from that table. This repertoire shows 70,000 or so clones, 65% to 85% found once; its top ten account for 14% to 15%.

The chain joins TRBV28 to TRBJ1-3; D not certain. The TCR comes from a man between 60 and 75 years old with COVID-19, enrolled during active disease. The source material was peripheral blood. The CDR3 region is CASTLLSGNTIYF. DNA for the CDR3: TGTGCCAGCACTCTTCTCTCTGGAAACACCATATATTTT.